One sample yielded the 32 T cell receptor beta chains listed below, sequenced in a study of Graves' ophthalmopathy and Graves' hyperthyroidism (dated by TCRdb to 2016 to 2019). The data were produced on an Illumina HiSeq 2000. For repertoire sequencing, the TCR beta CDR3 regions were amplified from RNA transcripts. HTBI primers and the Qiagen OneStep RT-PCR kit were used in a first-round RT-PCR, which was followed by a second-round multiplex PCR, size selection and purification. Through fastp at Q25 and MiXCR, TCRdb rebuilt clones from the public reads, retaining in-frame beta chains. Each entry merges the rows of one CDR3 protein and shows their most common DNA and genes. This sample holds about 390,000 distinct CDR3 sequences; about 18% were observed only once. Of the sample, roughly 2.4% is held by the ten largest clones. The sample comprised peripheral blood. The receptors here all came from an adult woman with stable Graves' hyperthyroidism.

Ten or more counts support this clonotype. The chain has TRBV7-2 and TRBJ2-5, with 14 bases identical to TRBD2. J lost 5 bases, V lost 6 bases, and 8 bases had no gene match. The CDR3 covers 16 residues. Germline V gives CDR1 SGHTA, CDR2 FQGNSA. This CDR3 is CASRIGTSGRWETQYF. The DNA of the CDR3 is TGTGCCAGCAGGATCGGGACTAGCGGGAGATGGGAGACCCAGTACTTC.

This clonotype was seen repeatedly, ten times or more. The genes are TRBV29-1 and TRBJ2-7; 9 nucleotides match TRBD1. The CDR3 is 12 residues long. The germline V gene encodes CDR1 SQVTM and CDR2 ANQGSEA. Unmatched junction bases numbered 3, after V lost 7 bases and J lost 2 bases. The CDR3: CSGGTGTYEQYF. The CDR3 nucleotides read TGCAGCGGGGGGACAGGGACCTACGAGCAGTACTTC.

In DNA, the CDR3 is TGTGCCAGCAGCGTAGGGCAGAATAGCAATCAGCCCCAGCATTTT. It codes for CASSVGQNSNQPQHF. The rearrangement uses TRBV9 and TRBJ1-5; D uncertain. Germline loops: CDR1 SGDLS, CDR2 YYNGEE. The ends were cut back, 0 bases at V and 0 bases at J, with 7 bases in the middle. The CDR3 runs to 15 residues.

This clonotype has at least ten counts. The rearrangement joins TRBV5-1 to TRBJ1-1; perhaps TRBD1 as D (5 bases). The CDR3 sequence is 14 residues long. Trimming shortened V by 1 base and J by 4 bases, and 11 bases separated the two germline ends. Looked up from germline, CDR1 is SGHRS and CDR2 is YFSETQ. The CDR3 DNA sequence: TGCGCCAGCAGCTTGCGGGGCGATGGCACTGAAGCTTTCTTT. Translated: CASSLRGDGTEAFF.

The chain uses TRBV7-2 and TRBJ1-2, with no clear D. Trimming removed 0 bases from V and 4 bases from J, with 6 bases in between. The germline gives CDR1 SGHTA, CDR2 FQGNSA. The CDR3 is made up of 13 amino acids. The CDR3 protein is CASSLAHPYGYTF. CDR3 in DNA: TGTGCCAGCAGCTTAGCACACCCCTATGGCTACACCTTC.

This clonotype was recorded at least ten times. The V gene is TRBV27, the J gene TRBJ1-1, with 8 bases identical to TRBD1. Germline assignment: CDR1 MNHEY and CDR2 SMNVEV (reference sequence). This CDR3 spans 13 amino acids. V lost 7 bases, J lost 4 bases, and 5 bases stayed unmatched. DNA of the CDR3: TGTGCCAGCACTCCCACAGGGGGCACTGAAGCTTTCTTT. The encoded protein is CASTPTGGTEAFF.

This clonotype was seen a handful of times. The chain has TRBV4-1 and TRBJ2-7; D is perhaps TRBD1 (6 bases). Trimming cost V 4 bases and J 0 bases, with 13 bases left between them. This CDR3 is built from 15 residues. From germline, CDR1 is MGHRA and CDR2 YSYEKL. The CDR3, as DNA: TGCGCCAGCAGCCTAAATCAGGACAGCTCCTACGAGCAGTACTTC. Amino acid sequence: CASSLNQDSSYEQYF.

This clonotype has just a few counts. A much larger clonotype is one base distant, so this may be a read error. The chain employs TRBV14 and TRBJ2-5; D not certain. CDR1 and CDR2 (germline): SGHDN, FVKESK. This CDR3 is 14 amino acids long. DNA of the CDR3: TGTGCCAGCAGCCAAGATCTAAACGAAGAGACCAAGTACTTC. Its translation is CASSQDLNEETKYF.

This clonotype was detected many times. This rearrangement joins TRBV11-2 to TRBJ2-7, with 10 positions matching TRBD2. The germline V gene encodes CDR1 SGHAT and CDR2 FQNNGV. V shed 5 bases and J 0 bases; nucleotides not matched to a gene: 7. The CDR3 runs 16 residues. The CDR3 nucleotides read TGTGCCAGCAGCCTCGGACTAGCGGTGAGCTCCTACGAGCAGTACTTC. It yields the protein CASSLGLAVSSYEQYF.

The CDR3 here is CASSRTGTTNTGELFF. The CDR3 DNA sequence: TGTGCCAGCAGCCGGACCGGGACTACGAACACCGGGGAGCTGTTTTTT. The chain has TRBV11-2 and TRBJ2-2, with 7 bases aligning to TRBD2. The CDR3 covers 16 residues. V dropped 5 bases and J dropped 0; count of bases not matched to a gene: 6. The germline gives CDR1 SGHAT, CDR2 FQNNGV.

The sample holds many counts of this clonotype. The chain employs TRBV2 and TRBJ2-2; D perhaps matches TRBD2 (6 bases). The CDR3 extends over 15 amino acids. V was clipped by 5 bases and J by 6 bases, with 16 bases between them. CDR1 and CDR2 from the germline V gene are SNHLY and FYNNEI. The CDR3 sequence: CASSFLRLESGELFF. CDR3 DNA: TGTGCCAGCAGTTTCCTGAGACTAGAATCCGGGGAGCTGTTTTTT.

The V gene is TRBV7-3, the J gene TRBJ2-7; the match to TRBD1 covers 12 bases. V gave up 2 bases and J gave up 6 bases; unmatched junction bases: 2. CDR3 length: 14 amino acids. Germline-derived CDR1 and CDR2 are SGHTA and FQGTGA. CDR3 nucleotide sequence: TGTGCCAGCAGCTTAGGGACAGGGGGCTTCGAGCAGTACTTC. It translates to CASSLGTGGFEQYF.

This clonotype was detected many times. This sequence joins TRBV7-2 and TRBJ1-1, with D unclear. The CDR3 covers 14 residues. Trimming stripped 1 base from V and 5 bases from J, with 11 bases between. CDR1 is SGHTA and CDR2 is FQGNSA in the germline V gene. CDR3 residues: CASSLGVSGTEAFF. DNA of the CDR3: TGTGCCAGCAGCTTAGGGGTATCGGGGACTGAAGCTTTCTTT.

The chain is built from TRBV19 and TRBJ2-4, with TRBD1 matching 7 bases. V shed 7 bases and J 0 bases; nucleotides not matched to a gene: 9. CDR1 is LNHDA and CDR2 is SQIVND in the germline V gene (reference sequence). There are 16 residues in the CDR3. CDR3 sequence: CASTVTGFLAKNIQYF. The CDR3, as DNA: TGTGCCAGTACCGTGACAGGGTTCCTAGCCAAAAACATTCAGTACTTC.

This clonotype was seen many times. The chain couples TRBV28 to TRBJ1-5; possibly TRBD1 for D (6 bases). Per the germline V gene, CDR1 is MDHEN and CDR2 is SYDVKM. The V end was cut by 5 bases, the J end by 7 bases, with 15 bases between. The CDR3 extends over 14 amino acids. CDR3 protein: CASSVDSLPQPQHF. The CDR3 nucleotides read TGTGCCAGCAGTGTGGACAGCCTACCCCAGCCCCAGCATTTT. The full variable domain, completed using reference TRBV28 and TRBJ1-5, is DVKVTQSSRYLVKRTGEKVFLECVQDMDHENMFWYRQDPGLGLRLIYFSYDVKMKEKGDIPEGYSVSREKKERFSLILESASTNQTSMYLCASSVDSLPQPQHFGDGTRLSIL.

At least ten counts were recorded for this clonotype. V and J are TRBV6-2 or TRBV6-3 and TRBJ2-7; D is ambiguous. Trimming pared 2 bases from V and 5 bases from J, leaving 4 bases between. From germline, CDR1 is MNHEY and CDR2 SVGEGT. The CDR3 runs to 11 residues. The CDR3 here is CASSYGDEQYF. As DNA, the CDR3 is TGTGCCAGCAGTTACGGCGACGAGCAGTACTTC.

This clonotype occurred many times. This chain uses TRBV6-5 with TRBJ1-2, with D possibly being TRBD1 (5 bases). The germline V gene has CDR1 MNHEY and CDR2 SVGAGI. CDR3 length equals 14 residues. V was clipped by 0 bases and J by 5 bases, with 10 bases between them. The CDR3: CASSYSTENYGYTF. In DNA, the CDR3 is TGTGCCAGCAGTTACTCGACAGAGAATTATGGCTACACCTTC.

This clonotype was found many times. The rearrangement uses TRBV27 and TRBJ2-2; 7 bases fit TRBD1. The CDR3 spans 16 residues. The V gene's germline CDR1 is MNHEY and CDR2 SMNVEV (reference sequence). J lost 7 bases, V lost 6 bases, and 14 bases had no gene match. The CDR3 here is CASSFRPTGAGGELFF. CDR3 in DNA: TGTGCCAGCAGCTTCCGCCCTACAGGGGCGGGCGGGGAGCTGTTTTTT.

This clonotype has only a few counts. V and J are TRBV5-1 and TRBJ2-5; D is ambiguous. In germline, CDR1 is SGHRS, CDR2 YFSETQ. Between the trimmed V and J ends, which lost 4 bases and 5 bases, there was a span of 18 bases. This CDR3 has 15 residues. CDR3 protein: CASSPEPSLSETQYF. The CDR3 nucleotides are TGCGCCAGCAGCCCGGAACCTAGTTTGTCGGAGACCCAGTACTTC.

This clonotype showed up many times. The gene calls are TRBV5-1 and TRBJ2-5; 8 bases map to TRBD2. V was pared by 1 base and J by 4 bases, with 6 bases of the junction left unmatched. CDR1 and CDR2 (germline): SGHRS, YFSETQ. This CDR3 has 15 residues. DNA of the CDR3: TGCGCCAGCAGCTTGACTAGCGGCGAGATAGAGACCCAGTACTTC. Translating it yields CASSLTSGEIETQYF.

V and J are TRBV6-1 and TRBJ2-5; D tentatively fits TRBD1 or TRBD2 (5 bases each). V lost 4 bases and J 5 bases, leaving 14 bases between the germline ends. CDR3 length: 14 residues. The germline V gene encodes CDR1 MNHNS and CDR2 SASEGT. CDR3 DNA sequence: TGTGCCAGCAGTGCGGCAGGGCGAGGGGAGACCCAGTACTTC. It encodes CASSAAGRGETQYF.

The chain has TRBV27 and TRBJ2-7; 9 nucleotides line up with TRBD2. V shed 5 bases and J 5 bases; nucleotides not matched to a gene: 7. Germline V lookup: CDR1 MNHEY, CDR2 SMNVEV (reference sequence). The CDR3 sequence is 14 residues long. The CDR3 nucleotides read TGTGCCAGCAGTCCGGGACTAGCATCCCACGAGCAGTACTTC. This gives the protein CASSPGLASHEQYF.

This clonotype came up many times. V gene TRBV6-5 combines with J gene TRBJ2-6, with 7 bases lining up with TRBD1. This CDR3 spans 16 amino acids. With V trimmed by 2 bases and J by 2 bases, 3 bases remained unmatched. The germline V gene has CDR1 MNHEY and CDR2 SVGAGI. The CDR3 DNA is TGTGCCAGCAGTTACCCGACAGGGACTGGGGCCAACGTCCTGACTTTC. Its protein is CASSYPTGTGANVLTF.

This clonotype occurred many times. The chain links TRBV11-2 to TRBJ2-7; tentative D call: TRBD1 (5 bases). Germline loops: CDR1 SGHAT, CDR2 FQNNGV. The CDR3 totals 14 residues. Trimming took off 5 bases at V and 1 base at J, with 12 bases between the two ends. CDR3 sequence: CASSRHRQSYEQYF. CDR3 DNA: TGTGCCAGCAGCCGCCATCGACAGTCCTACGAGCAGTACTTC.

This clonotype was seen repeatedly, ten times or more. CDR3: CAWTGQAYEQYF. In DNA form, the CDR3 reads TGTGCCTGGACCGGACAGGCCTACGAGCAGTACTTC. This chain joins TRBV30 and TRBJ2-7; 7 bases are a match to TRBD1. V was clipped by 4 bases and J by 2 bases; unmatched bases: 2. The CDR3 is 12 amino acids. CDR1 and CDR2 (germline): GTSNPN, SVGIG (reference sequence).

J is TRBJ2-2 and V is TRBV12-3 or TRBV12-4; the D call may be TRBD1 or TRBD2 (5 bases each). The CDR3 consists of 14 residues. Trimming removed 3 bases at V and 8 bases at J, with 13 bases between. The CDR3 reads CASSFWDAIGELFF. CDR3 bases: TGTGCCAGCAGTTTCTGGGACGCCATAGGGGAGCTGTTTTTT.

This clonotype was seen at least ten times. The CDR3 DNA reads as TGTGCCAGCAGTCCAGGGATGTCCTACGAGCAGTACTTC. Its translation: CASSPGMSYEQYF. The rearrangement links TRBV28 to TRBJ2-7, with D possibly being TRBD1 (5 bases). The CDR3 sequence is 13 residues long. Trimming left V 5 bases short and J 1 base short, with 9 bases between. Germline CDR1 and CDR2: MDHEN and SYDVKM. The variable domain in full, with the rest retrieved from reference TRBV28 and TRBJ2-7, is DVKVTQSSRYLVKRTGEKVFLECVQDMDHENMFWYRQDPGLGLRLIYFSYDVKMKEKGDIPEGYSVSREKKERFSLILESASTNQTSMYLCASSPGMSYEQYFGPGTRLTVT.

This clonotype was picked up many times. The gene calls are TRBV12-5 and TRBJ1-2; tentatively, D is TRBD1 (5 bases). Trimming pared 0 bases from V and 3 bases from J, leaving 17 bases between. Germline CDR1 and CDR2: LGHNT and FRNRAP. The CDR3 contains 17 residues. CDR3 residues: CASGLVLGERAHYGYTF. Written as DNA, the CDR3 is TGTGCTAGTGGTTTGGTACTAGGGGAAAGAGCCCACTATGGCTACACCTTC.

The rearrangement uses TRBV28 and TRBJ2-5; no firm D call. The germline CDR1 and CDR2 sequences are MDHEN and SYDVKM. The CDR3 contains 11 residues. V was pared by 7 bases and J by 5 bases, with 8 bases between. The CDR3 DNA reads as TGTGCCAGCACCTCGCGCGAGACCCAGTACTTC. Translated: CASTSRETQYF.

This clonotype came up many times. V is TRBV28 and J is TRBJ1-1; the D gene is possibly TRBD1 (6 bases). Germline assignment: CDR1 MDHEN and CDR2 SYDVKM. The CDR3 is made up of 16 amino acids. V shed 2 bases and J shed 2 bases, with 15 bases lying between them. In DNA form, the CDR3 reads TGTGCCAGCAGTTTACCCCGGGGGCTGGGCAACACTGAAGCTTTCTTT. It is translated as CASSLPRGLGNTEAFF.

This clonotype was recorded many times. The chain employs TRBV27 and TRBJ2-2; D is unresolved. From germline, CDR1 is MNHEY and CDR2 SMNVEV (reference sequence). The CDR3 has 13 amino acids. V was clipped by 2 bases and J by 3 bases, with 4 bases between them. This CDR3 reads CASSLPYTGELFF. For the CDR3, the DNA is TGTGCCAGCAGTTTACCATACACCGGGGAGCTGTTTTTT.

This clonotype was detected only a few times. The CDR3 DNA sequence: TGCGCCAGCAGCCAAATCAACCGGGACACCCTGGGAGCTTTCTTT. Its translation is CASSQINRDTLGAFF. The chain employs TRBV4-1 and TRBJ1-1; D perhaps matches TRBD1 (6 bases). Germline V gives CDR1 MGHRA, CDR2 YSYEKL. V was clipped by 2 bases and J by 10 bases, with 20 bases between them. There are 15 residues in the CDR3.